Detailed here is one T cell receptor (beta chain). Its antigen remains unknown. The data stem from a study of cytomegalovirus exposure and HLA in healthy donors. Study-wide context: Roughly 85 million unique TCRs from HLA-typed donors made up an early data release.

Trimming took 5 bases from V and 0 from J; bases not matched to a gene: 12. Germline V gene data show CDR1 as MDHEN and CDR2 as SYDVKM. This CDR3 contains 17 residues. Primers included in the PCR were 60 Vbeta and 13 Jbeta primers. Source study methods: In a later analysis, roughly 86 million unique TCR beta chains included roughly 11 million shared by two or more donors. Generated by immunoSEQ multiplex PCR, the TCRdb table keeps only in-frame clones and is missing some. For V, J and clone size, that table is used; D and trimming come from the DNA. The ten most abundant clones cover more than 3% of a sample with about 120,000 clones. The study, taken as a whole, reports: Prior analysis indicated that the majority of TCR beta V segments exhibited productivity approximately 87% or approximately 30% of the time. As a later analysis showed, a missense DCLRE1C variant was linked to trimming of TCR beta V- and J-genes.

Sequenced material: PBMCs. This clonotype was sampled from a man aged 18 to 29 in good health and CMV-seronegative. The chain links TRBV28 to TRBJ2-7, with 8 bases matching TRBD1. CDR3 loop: CASSAGPGQAYSYEQYF. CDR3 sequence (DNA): TGTGCCAGCAGTGCCGGCCCGGGACAGGCATACTCCTACGAGCAGTACTTC.